This is a list of T cell receptor beta chains from one sample in a study of long-term antiretroviral therapy in people with HIV. TCRdb keeps only in-frame clones here, not all; method: immunoSEQ multiplex PCR. The sample includes 15,000 to 20,000 clones, roughly four fifths seen only once; the top ten take roughly 8.3%. The source material was unsorted PBMCs, sampled 0.1 years after starting antiretroviral therapy. Source of these receptors: a young man with HIV. The CDR3 runs from the conserved cysteine through the conserved F or W. D genes are given only for firm matches. Size is stated for part of the rows, as once, few or many counts, or as a class when the clone is expanded.

d_gene	abundance	v_gene	j_gene	CDR3nt	CDR3aa
TRBD1	.	TRBV27	TRBJ1-1	TGTGCCACGCTCGGGACAGGTCTCACTGAAGCTTTCTTT	CATLGTGLTEAFF
TRBD1	.	TRBV13	TRBJ1-1	TGTGCCAGCAGCTATGCCGGGACAGGGAACCCGACCACTGAAGCTTTCTTT	CASSYAGTGNPTTEAFF
.	.	TRBV4-2	TRBJ1-3	TGTGCCAGCAGCCAGGACGACGGGAGACCTCTTCCTGGAAACACCATATATTTT	CASSQDDGRPLPGNTIYF
.	.	TRBV2	TRBJ1-1	TGTGCCAGCAGTACCGGTCTGGGCCTTACTCTGAACACTGAAGCTTTCTTT	CASSTGLGLTLNTEAFF
TRBD2	.	TRBV2	TRBJ2-5	TGTGCCAGCAGCGAGGGGGCGGGAGGGGGAGAGACCCAGTACTTC	CASSEGAGGGETQYF
.	.	TRBV7-8	TRBJ1-3	TGTGCCAGCAGTGAGGTGGAGGGTCTTCCTGGAAACACCATATATTTT	CASSEVEGLPGNTIYF
.	.	TRBV28	TRBJ2-7	TGTGCCAGCAGTTTCCTTATCGACCCCTACGAGCAGTACTTC	CASSFLIDPYEQYF
.	.	TRBV9	TRBJ2-2	TGTGCCAGCTCCCTTAGGTTCGGGCAGGGGGGCGGGGAGCTGTTTTTT	CASSLRFGQGGGELFF
TRBD2	once	TRBV10-3	TRBJ2-7	TGTGCCATCAGTGAGGCGGCTAGCGGGTATAGCTCCTACGAGCAGTACTTC	CAISEAASGYSSYEQYF
.	.	TRBV7-2	TRBJ1-4	TGTGCCAGCAGCTTAGCGGGTCATGAAAAACTGTTTTTT	CASSLAGHEKLFF
.	.	TRBV30	TRBJ1-2	TGCGCCTGGATCCTGACCGACACCGACTATGGCTACACCTTC	CAWILTDTDYGYTF
.	.	TRBV6-4	TRBJ1-1	TGTGCCAGCAGTGCCGGGCTAGACACTGAAGCTTTCTTT	CASSAGLDTEAFF
.	.	TRBV5-1	TRBJ1-1	TGCGCCAGCAGCGGTAACAAGGGGAACACTGAAGCTTTCTTT	CASSGNKGNTEAFF
TRBD1	.	TRBV2	TRBJ1-2	TGTGCCAGCATGGACAGGGGGGGCGCCTATGGCTACACCTTC	CASMDRGGAYGYTF
.	.	TRBV19	TRBJ2-6	TGTGCCAGTAGTATACGAGAACCCTCTGGGGCCAACGTCCTGACTTTC	CASSIREPSGANVLTF
.	.	TRBV30	TRBJ1-1	TGTGCCTGGAGTGTAGGCCAGTCCTTGGGGGCTTTCTTT	CAWSVGQSLGAFF
TRBD2	.	TRBV27	TRBJ2-1	TGTGCCAGCAGTAATCTTAGCGGGGGGGGCGAGGAGCAGTTCTTC	CASSNLSGGGEEQFF
.	.	TRBV7-9	TRBJ1-6	TGTGCCAGCAGCCACCCCAGAAGCTCCTATAATTCACCCCTCCACTTT	CASSHPRSSYNSPLHF
.	once	TRBV11-3	TRBJ2-1	TGTGCCAGCAGCTTAGCAAAGTACAATGAGCAGTTCTTC	CASSLAKYNEQFF
.	.	TRBV13	TRBJ2-2	TGTGCCAGCAGCCGAACAGAGTACACCGGGGAGCTGTTTTTT	CASSRTEYTGELFF
TRBD1	.	TRBV9	TRBJ1-1	TGTGCCAGCAGCGGTCAAGGGGACAGCCAAGCTTTCTTT	CASSGQGDSQAFF
.	.	TRBV14	TRBJ2-7	TGTGCCAGCAGCACCCGGGACGTAGGCAGTTCCTACGAGCAGTACTTC	CASSTRDVGSSYEQYF
.	few	TRBV2	TRBJ1-2	TGTGCCAGCAGCCCAGTCATCCCCAACTATGGCTACACCTTC	CASSPVIPNYGYTF
.	.	TRBV14	TRBJ1-2	TGTGCCAGCAGCCAAGGATGGTCTGACTACACCTTC	CASSQGWSDYTF
TRBD1	few	TRBV5-1	TRBJ1-2	TGCGCCAGCAGCCGGGGACAGTTCTATGGCTACACCTTC	CASSRGQFYGYTF
.	.	TRBV21-1	TRBJ2-5	TGTGCCAGCACCCTAGACCCGGGGGAGACCCAGTACTTC	CASTLDPGETQYF
.	.	TRBV6-5	TRBJ1-1	TGTGCCAGCAGTTACTCGGGGGGCACTGAAGCTTTCTTT	CASSYSGGTEAFF
.	few	TRBV6-5	TRBJ2-7	TGTGCCAGCACGCCGGGACGCCGGACCTACGAGCAGTACTTC	CASTPGRRTYEQYF
TRBD1	.	TRBV28	TRBJ1-5	TGTGCCAGCAGCTCGACAGGGAATCAGCCCCAGCATTTT	CASSSTGNQPQHF
TRBD2	.	TRBV11-2	TRBJ2-3	TGTGCCAGCAGCTTAGTAGGCGGGAGCAGCCATACGCAGTATTTT	CASSLVGGSSHTQYF